This paragraph covers one T cell receptor beta chain sequence. Its antigen is unknown. Trimming shortened V by 2 bases and J by 5 bases, and 9 bases separated the two germline ends. This CDR3 region has 13 residues. The germline CDR1 and CDR2 sequences are MNHEY and SVGAGI. TCRdb's copy holds only in-frame clones and misses some; the assay was immunoSEQ multiplex PCR. This repertoire shows some 80,000 clones, 88% found once; its top ten account for approximately 9.1%. These data originate in a study of T cell responses to AZD1222 COVID-19 vaccine. General study findings and limits: Unmutated variant regions are reportedly the target of nearly half of TCRs that are spike-specific. Baseline seropositivity occurred in only 5 or 6 AZD1222 recipients.

The specimen was peripheral blood, collected 28 days after the second dose of the MenACWY control vaccine. The receptor was derived from an adult who received the MenACWY meningococcal vaccine as a control. The chain couples TRBV6-5 to TRBJ1-1, with no clear D. The CDR3 nucleotides read TGTGCCAGCAGTTACCGGGATCGGACTGAAGCTTTCTTT. Translating it yields CASSYRDRTEAFF.